Listed here are 9 T cell receptor beta chains from one sample, sequenced in a study of T cells in Graves' hyperthyroidism and ophthalmopathy. Amplification of TCR beta CDR3 regions was performed using RNA transcripts as template. During a first-round RT-PCR of the TCR CDR3, the HTBI primer set was used. A single record per CDR3 protein comes from TCRdb applying MiXCR to the multiplex PCR reads. Of under 450,000 distinct CDR3 sequences in the sample, roughly 17% were seen once. Sequencing was carried out using blood. The receptors shown here come from a woman aged 25 to 45 with Graves' hyperthyroidism that later progressed to Graves' ophthalmopathy.

This clonotype was recorded at least ten times. This chain links TRBV27 with TRBJ1-2; D possibly corresponds to TRBD1 (5 bases). The length of the CDR3 is 14 residues. V dropped 2 bases and J dropped 4 bases, with 11 bases sitting between them. Germline CDR1 reads MNHEY; CDR2 reads SMNVEV (reference sequence). CDR3 DNA sequence: TGTGCCAGCAGTTTACAGGGTATTGGCTATGGCTACACCTTC. Translation gives CASSLQGIGYGYTF.

Of note for this clonotype: A read error may explain this, as a much larger clone is one base away. DNA of the CDR3: TGTGCCAGCAGCGAGGTCACTGAAGCTTTCTTT. As protein: CASSEVTEAFF. The chain has TRBV9 and TRBJ1-1; D is uncertain. Germline values: CDR1 SGDLS, CDR2 YYNGEE. CDR3 length equals 11 residues. The V and J ends lost 3 bases and 4 bases respectively, with 4 bases between them.

In its sample, this clonotype was seen a few times. The rearrangement links TRBV20-1 to TRBJ2-2, with 7 bases identical to TRBD2. V shed 5 bases and J 6 bases; nucleotides not matched to a gene: 6. The CDR3 extends over 13 amino acids. CDR1 is DFQATT and CDR2 is SNEGSKA in the germline V gene (reference sequence). The CDR3 sequence: CSAPLRGAGELFF. Here the CDR3 DNA reads TGCAGTGCTCCTCTCCGGGGGGCCGGGGAGCTGTTTTTT.

The chain employs TRBV6-5 and TRBJ1-2; 8 nucleotides align to TRBD1. CDR1 is MNHEY and CDR2 is SVGAGI in the germline V gene. The CDR3 has 13 residues. With V trimmed by 2 bases and J by 8 bases, 4 bases remained unmatched. The CDR3 coding sequence is TGTGCCAGCAGTTACGGACAGGGAGACGGCTACACCTTC. Encoded protein: CASSYGQGDGYTF.

Many counts were recorded for this clonotype. In DNA form, the CDR3 reads TGTGCCAGCAGTTACTCTCCAGGGGGTTTTAACTATGGCTACACCTTC. It yields the protein CASSYSPGGFNYGYTF. The rearrangement links TRBV6-6 to TRBJ1-2; 7 bases match TRBD1. The CDR3 has 16 residues. The germline gives CDR1 MNHNY, CDR2 SVGAGI (reference sequence). With 0 bases clipped from V and 1 base from J, the junction kept 5 bases outside the gene matches.

This clonotype appeared many times. V usage is TRBV12-3 or TRBV12-4 and J usage is TRBJ1-6; a possible D gene is TRBD1 (5 bases). V lost 1 base to trimming and J lost 7 bases, with 11 bases between them. The CDR3 runs 15 residues. DNA of the CDR3: TGTGCCAGCAGTTTAGGGGACCCCTGGAATTCACCCCTCCACTTT. Protein sequence: CASSLGDPWNSPLHF.

This clonotype was seen at least ten times. V usage is TRBV6-1 and J usage is TRBJ1-1, with a tentative D call TRBD1 (5 bases). The ends were cut back, 4 bases at V and 3 bases at J, with 9 bases in the middle. There are 13 residues in the CDR3. Germline lookup yields CDR1 MNHNS and CDR2 SASEGT. CDR3 nucleotide sequence: TGTGCCAGCAGTGGGGGGGGATACACTGAAGCTTTCTTT. Translating it yields CASSGGGYTEAFF.

In its sample, this clonotype was seen once. V gene TRBV4-1 combines with J gene TRBJ1-2; 9 nucleotides match TRBD1. This CDR3 contains 14 residues. V shed 1 base and J 8 bases; nucleotides not matched to a gene: 5. The V gene's germline CDR1 is MGHRA and CDR2 YSYEKL. Written as DNA, the CDR3 is TGCGCCAGCAGCCAAGTGGGGGACAGGGACGGCTACACCTTC. Translation gives CASSQVGDRDGYTF.

The table lists this clonotype with many counts. This chain uses TRBV7-2 with TRBJ2-1; TRBD2 matches 9 bases. Germline values: CDR1 SGHTA, CDR2 FQGNSA. Trimming removed 1 base from V and 6 bases from J; junction bases left unmatched: 16. This CDR3 is built from 19 residues. For the CDR3, the DNA is TGTGCCAGCAGCTTAGAAGTGGTGTGGCGGGGGGGCATGGTCAATGAGCAGTTCTTC. Amino acid sequence: CASSLEVVWRGGMVNEQFF.